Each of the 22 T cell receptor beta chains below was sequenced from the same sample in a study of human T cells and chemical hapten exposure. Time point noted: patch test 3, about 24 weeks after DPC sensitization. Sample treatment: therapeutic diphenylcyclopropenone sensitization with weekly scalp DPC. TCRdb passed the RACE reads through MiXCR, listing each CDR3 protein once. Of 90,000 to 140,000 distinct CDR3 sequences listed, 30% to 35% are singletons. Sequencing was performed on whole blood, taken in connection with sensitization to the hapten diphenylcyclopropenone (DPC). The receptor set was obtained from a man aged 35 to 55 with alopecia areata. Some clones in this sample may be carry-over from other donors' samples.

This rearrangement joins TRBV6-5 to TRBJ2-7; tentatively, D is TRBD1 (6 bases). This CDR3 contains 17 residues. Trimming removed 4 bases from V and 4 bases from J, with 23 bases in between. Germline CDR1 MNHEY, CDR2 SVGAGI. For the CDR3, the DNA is TGTGCCAGCAGTTTTTTTCCTCGTGGGGGACAAGAGTACGAGCAGTACTTC. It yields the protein CASSFFPRGGQEYEQYF.

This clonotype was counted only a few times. The CDR3 DNA is TGTGCCAGCAGCCCGACTAGCGGTGTACAGACCCAGTACTTC. Translation gives CASSPTSGVQTQYF. This chain links TRBV12-3 or TRBV12-4 with TRBJ2-5; 9 bases line up with TRBD2. CDR3 length: 14 amino acids. With 6 bases clipped from V and 6 bases from J, the junction kept 8 bases outside the gene matches.

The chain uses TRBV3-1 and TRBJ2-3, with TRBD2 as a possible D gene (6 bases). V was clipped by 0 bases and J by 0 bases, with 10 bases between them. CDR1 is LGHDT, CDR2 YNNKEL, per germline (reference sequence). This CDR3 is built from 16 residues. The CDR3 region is CASSQDVLASTDTQYF. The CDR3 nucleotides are TGTGCCAGCAGCCAAGATGTCCTAGCGAGCACAGATACGCAGTATTTT.

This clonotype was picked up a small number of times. In DNA form, the CDR3 reads TGTGCCAGCAGCCCCGGGACTAGCGGGAGTTTGAACAATGAGCAGTTCTTC. Protein sequence: CASSPGTSGSLNNEQFF. This chain connects TRBV7-2 to TRBJ2-1; 14 bases are shared with TRBD2. The CDR3 extends over 17 amino acids. The trim removed 5 bases at V and 5 bases at J, leaving 8 bases unmatched. Germline CDR1 is SGHTA and CDR2 is FQGNSA.

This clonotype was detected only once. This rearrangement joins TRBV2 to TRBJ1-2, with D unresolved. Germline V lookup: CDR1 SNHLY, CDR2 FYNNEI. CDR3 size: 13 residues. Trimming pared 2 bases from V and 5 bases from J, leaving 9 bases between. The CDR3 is CASSETSPYGYTF. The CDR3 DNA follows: TGTGCCAGCAGTGAAACGTCGCCGTATGGCTACACCTTC.

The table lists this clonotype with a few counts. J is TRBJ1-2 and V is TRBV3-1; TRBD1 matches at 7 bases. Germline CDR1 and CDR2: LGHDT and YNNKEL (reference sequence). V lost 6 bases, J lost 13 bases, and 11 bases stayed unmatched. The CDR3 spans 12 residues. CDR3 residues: CASSLLTGKITF. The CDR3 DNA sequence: TGTGCCAGCAGTCTTTTGACAGGGAAGATCACCTTC.

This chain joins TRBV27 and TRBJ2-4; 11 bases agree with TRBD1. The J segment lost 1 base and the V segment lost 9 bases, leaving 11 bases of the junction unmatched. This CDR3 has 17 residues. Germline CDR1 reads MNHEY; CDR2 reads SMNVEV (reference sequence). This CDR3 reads CARGTGGGLVAKNIQYF. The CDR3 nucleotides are TGTGCCAGGGGGACAGGGGGTGGTCTGGTGGCCAAAAACATTCAGTACTTC.

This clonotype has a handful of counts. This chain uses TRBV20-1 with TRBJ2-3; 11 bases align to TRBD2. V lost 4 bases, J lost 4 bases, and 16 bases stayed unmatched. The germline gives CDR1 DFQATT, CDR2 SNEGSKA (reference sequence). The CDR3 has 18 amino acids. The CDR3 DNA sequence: TGCAGTGCTATGGGACTAGCGGCAGAAGGACCCCGCGCAGATACGCAGTATTTT. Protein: CSAMGLAAEGPRADTQYF.

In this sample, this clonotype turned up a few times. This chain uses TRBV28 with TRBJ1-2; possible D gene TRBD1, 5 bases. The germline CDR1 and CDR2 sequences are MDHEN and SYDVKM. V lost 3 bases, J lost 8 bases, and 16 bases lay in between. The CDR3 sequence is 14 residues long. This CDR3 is CASSLLGRAGGYTF. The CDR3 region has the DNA TGTGCCAGCAGTTTGCTCGGCAGGGCGGGGGGCTACACCTTC.

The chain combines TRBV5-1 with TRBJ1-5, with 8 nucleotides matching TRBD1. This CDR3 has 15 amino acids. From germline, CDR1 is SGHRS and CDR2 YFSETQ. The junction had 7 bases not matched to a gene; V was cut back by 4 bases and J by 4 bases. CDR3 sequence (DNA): TGCGCCAGCAGCCAAGGGACAGGCGAGAATCAGCCCCAGCATTTT. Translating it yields CASSQGTGENQPQHF.

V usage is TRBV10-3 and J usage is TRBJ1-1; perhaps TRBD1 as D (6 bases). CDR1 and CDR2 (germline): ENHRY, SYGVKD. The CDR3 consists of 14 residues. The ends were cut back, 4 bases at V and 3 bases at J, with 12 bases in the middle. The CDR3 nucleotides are TGTGCCATCAGTGCCAGGGGCAGGGACACTGAAGCTTTCTTT. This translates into CAISARGRDTEAFF.

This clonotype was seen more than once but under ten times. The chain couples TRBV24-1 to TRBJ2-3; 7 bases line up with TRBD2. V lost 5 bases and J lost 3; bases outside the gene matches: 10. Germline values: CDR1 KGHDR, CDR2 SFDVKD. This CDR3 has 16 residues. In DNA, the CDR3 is TGTGCCACCAGTGCGCGGGGGAGAACCGGGACAGATACGCAGTATTTT. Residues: CATSARGRTGTDTQYF.

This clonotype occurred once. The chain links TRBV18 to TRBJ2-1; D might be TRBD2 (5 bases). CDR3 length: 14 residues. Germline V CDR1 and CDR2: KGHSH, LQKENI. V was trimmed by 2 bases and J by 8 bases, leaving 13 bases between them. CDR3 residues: CASSPSLALDEQFF. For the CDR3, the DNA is TGTGCCAGCTCACCATCCCTAGCTTTAGATGAGCAGTTCTTC.

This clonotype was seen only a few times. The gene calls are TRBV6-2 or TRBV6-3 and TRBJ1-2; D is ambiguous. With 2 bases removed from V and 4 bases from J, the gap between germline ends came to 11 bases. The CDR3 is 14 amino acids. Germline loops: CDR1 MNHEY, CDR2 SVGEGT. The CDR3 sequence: CASSYVTSGYGYTF. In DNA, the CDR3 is TGTGCCAGCAGTTACGTCACGAGCGGCTATGGCTACACCTTC.

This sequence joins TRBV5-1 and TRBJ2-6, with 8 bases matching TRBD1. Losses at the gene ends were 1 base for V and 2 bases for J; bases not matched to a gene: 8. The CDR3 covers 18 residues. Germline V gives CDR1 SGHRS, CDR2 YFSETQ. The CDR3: CASSLQGASLPGANVLTF. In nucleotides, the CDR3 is TGCGCCAGCAGCTTGCAGGGGGCAAGTTTACCTGGGGCCAACGTCCTGACTTTC.

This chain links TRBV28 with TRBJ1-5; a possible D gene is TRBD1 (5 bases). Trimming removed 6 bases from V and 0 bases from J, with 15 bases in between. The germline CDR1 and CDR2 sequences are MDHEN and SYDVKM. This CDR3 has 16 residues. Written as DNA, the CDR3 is TGTGCCAGCAGCCCCGGGACGGCGTATAGCAATCAGCCCCAGCATTTT. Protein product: CASSPGTAYSNQPQHF.

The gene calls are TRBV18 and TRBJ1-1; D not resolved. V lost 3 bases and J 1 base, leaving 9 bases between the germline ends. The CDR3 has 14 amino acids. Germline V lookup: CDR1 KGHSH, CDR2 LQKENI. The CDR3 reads CASSPLRGNTEAFF. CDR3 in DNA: TGTGCCAGCTCACCCTTAAGAGGGAACACTGAAGCTTTCTTT.

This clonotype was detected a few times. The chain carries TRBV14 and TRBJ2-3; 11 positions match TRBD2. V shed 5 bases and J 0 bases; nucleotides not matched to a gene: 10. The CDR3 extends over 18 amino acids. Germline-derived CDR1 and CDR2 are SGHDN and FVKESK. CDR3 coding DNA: TGTGCCAGCAGCTTTGGGACTAGCGGTACCTATAGCACAGATACGCAGTATTTT. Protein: CASSFGTSGTYSTDTQYF.

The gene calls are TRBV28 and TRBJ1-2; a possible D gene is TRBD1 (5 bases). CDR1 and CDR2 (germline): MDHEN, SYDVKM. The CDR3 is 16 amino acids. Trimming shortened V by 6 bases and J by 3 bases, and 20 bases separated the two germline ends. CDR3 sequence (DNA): TGTGCCAGCAGCCTTTTACCCTATAGGGGAGACTATGGCTACACCTTC. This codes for CASSLLPYRGDYGYTF.

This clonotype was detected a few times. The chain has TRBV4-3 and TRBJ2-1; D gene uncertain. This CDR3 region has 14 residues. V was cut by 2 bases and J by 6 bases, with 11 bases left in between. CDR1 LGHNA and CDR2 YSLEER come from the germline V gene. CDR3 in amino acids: CASSQSRVTNEQFF. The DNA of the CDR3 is TGCGCCAGCAGCCAATCCCGGGTAACCAATGAGCAGTTCTTC.

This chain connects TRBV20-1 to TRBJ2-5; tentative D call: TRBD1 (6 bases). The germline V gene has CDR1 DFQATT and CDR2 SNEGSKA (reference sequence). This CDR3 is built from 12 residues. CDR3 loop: CRARDTQETQYF. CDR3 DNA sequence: TGCAGAGCCAGGGACACCCAAGAGACCCAGTACTTC.

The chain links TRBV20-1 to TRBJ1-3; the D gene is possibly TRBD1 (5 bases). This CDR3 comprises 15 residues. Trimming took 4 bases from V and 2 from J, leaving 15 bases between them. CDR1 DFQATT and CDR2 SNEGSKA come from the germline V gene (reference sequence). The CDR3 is CSATRDSAPGNTIYF. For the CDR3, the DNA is TGCAGTGCTACCCGGGACTCCGCACCTGGAAACACCATATATTTT.